This paragraph reports one T cell receptor beta chain. This sample is drawn from a study of response to subunit inactivated influenza vaccine. Using its own MiXCR run on the RT-PCR reads, TCRdb lists one record per CDR3 protein. The sample yields some 540,000 distinct CDR3 sequences, roughly 25% seen once. The germline V gene has CDR1 MNHNS and CDR2 SASEGT. Trimming shortened V by 6 bases and J by 2 bases, and 17 bases separated the two germline ends. The CDR3 is made up of 17 amino acids. These sequences were also reported in another study, on T cells expressing NK-cell markers. That source reports: The cDNA for TCR beta came from 5'RACE template switching with UMIs. It was sorted CD3+CD56+NKG2C+, CD3+CD56+NKG2C- and CD3+CD56-NKG2C+ T cells that supplied the TCR beta repertoires. HCMV seropositivity marked most of the eight sequenced donors; one was seronegative.

Sequenced material: CD4+ T cells sorted from PBMCs, taken 11 to 12 days after vaccination. This receptor was taken from a man aged 45-65 years who received an inactivated influenza vaccine. V usage is TRBV6-1 and J usage is TRBJ2-6, with no clear D. In DNA, the CDR3 is TGTGCCAGCAGGGCTTTAGGAATTGAAACTGGGGCCAACGTCCTGACTTTC. It encodes CASRALGIETGANVLTF.